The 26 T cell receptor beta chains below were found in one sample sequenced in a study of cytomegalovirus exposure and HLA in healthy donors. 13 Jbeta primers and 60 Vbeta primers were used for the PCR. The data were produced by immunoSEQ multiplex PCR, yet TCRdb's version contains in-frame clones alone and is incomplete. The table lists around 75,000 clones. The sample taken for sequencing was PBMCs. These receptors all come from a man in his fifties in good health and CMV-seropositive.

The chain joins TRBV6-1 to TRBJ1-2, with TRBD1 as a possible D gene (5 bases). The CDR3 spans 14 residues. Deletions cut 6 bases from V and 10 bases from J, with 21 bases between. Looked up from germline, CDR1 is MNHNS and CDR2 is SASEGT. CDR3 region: CASRGLVFGGDYTF. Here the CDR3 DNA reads TGTGCCAGCAGGGGATTAGTGTTCGGGGGTGACTACACCTTC.

As DNA, the CDR3 is TGTGCCAGCTCACCCCGGACAGGGACCACCCCCAATGAGCAGTTCTTC. Protein sequence: CASSPRTGTTPNEQFF. The rearrangement joins TRBV18 to TRBJ2-1, with TRBD1 matching 8 bases. CDR3 size: 16 residues. J lost 6 bases, V lost 3 bases, and 10 bases had no gene match. Germline CDR1 is KGHSH and CDR2 is LQKENI.

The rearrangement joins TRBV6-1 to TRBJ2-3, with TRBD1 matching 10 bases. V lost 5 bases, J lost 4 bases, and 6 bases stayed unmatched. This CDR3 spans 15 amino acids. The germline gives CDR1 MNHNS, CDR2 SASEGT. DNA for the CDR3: TGTGCCAGCAGTCCATGGACAGGGGGAGCAGATACGCAGTATTTT. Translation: CASSPWTGGADTQYF.

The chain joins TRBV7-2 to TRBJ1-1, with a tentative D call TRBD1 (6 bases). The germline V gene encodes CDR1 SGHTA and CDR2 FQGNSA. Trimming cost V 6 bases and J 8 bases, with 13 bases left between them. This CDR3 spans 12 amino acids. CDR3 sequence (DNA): TGTGCCAGCAGGGGGGACATCGGGGAAGCTTTCTTT. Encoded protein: CASRGDIGEAFF.

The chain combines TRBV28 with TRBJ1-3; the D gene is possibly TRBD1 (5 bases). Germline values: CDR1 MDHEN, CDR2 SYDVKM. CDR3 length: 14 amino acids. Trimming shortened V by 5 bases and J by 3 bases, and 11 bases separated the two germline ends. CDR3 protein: CASSQGLGGNTIYF. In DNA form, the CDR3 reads TGTGCCAGCAGTCAGGGATTGGGTGGAAACACCATATATTTT.

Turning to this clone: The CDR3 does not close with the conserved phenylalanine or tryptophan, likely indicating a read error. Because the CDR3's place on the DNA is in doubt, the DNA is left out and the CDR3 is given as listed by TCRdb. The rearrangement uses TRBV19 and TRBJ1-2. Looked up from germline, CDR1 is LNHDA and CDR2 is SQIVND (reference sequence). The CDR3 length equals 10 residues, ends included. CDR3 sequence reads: CASPRASCRD.

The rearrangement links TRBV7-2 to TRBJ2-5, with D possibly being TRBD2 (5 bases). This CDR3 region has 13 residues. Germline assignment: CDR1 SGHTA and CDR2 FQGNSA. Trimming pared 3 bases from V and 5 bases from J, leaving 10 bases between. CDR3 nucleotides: TGTGCCAGCAGCTTTGAGGAGGAGGAGACCCAGTACTTC. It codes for CASSFEEEETQYF.

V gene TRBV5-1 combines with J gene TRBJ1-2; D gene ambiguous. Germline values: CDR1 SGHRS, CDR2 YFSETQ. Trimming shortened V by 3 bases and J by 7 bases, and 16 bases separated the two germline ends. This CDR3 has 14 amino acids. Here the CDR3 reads CASSSAGIDFGYTF. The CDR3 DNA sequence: TGCGCCAGCAGCTCCGCGGGAATTGACTTTGGCTACACCTTC.

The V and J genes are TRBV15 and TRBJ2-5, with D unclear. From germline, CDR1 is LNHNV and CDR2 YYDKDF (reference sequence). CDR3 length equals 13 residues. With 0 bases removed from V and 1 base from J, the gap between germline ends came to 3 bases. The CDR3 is CATSRERQETQYF. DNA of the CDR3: TGTGCCACCAGCAGAGAGCGCCAAGAGACCCAGTACTTC. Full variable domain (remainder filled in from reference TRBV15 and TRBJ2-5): DAMVIQNPRYQVTQFGKPVTLSCSQTLNHNVMYWYQQKSSQAPKLLFHYYDKDFNNEADTPDNFQSRRPNTSFCFLDIRSPGLGDTAMYLCATSRERQETQYFGPGTRLLVL.

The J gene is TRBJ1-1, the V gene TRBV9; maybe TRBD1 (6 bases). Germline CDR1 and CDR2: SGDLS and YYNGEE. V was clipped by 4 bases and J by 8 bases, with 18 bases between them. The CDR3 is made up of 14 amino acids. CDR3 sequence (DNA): TGTGCCAGCAGCCCCTCCGTCACAGGGCCAGAAGCTTTCTTT. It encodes CASSPSVTGPEAFF.

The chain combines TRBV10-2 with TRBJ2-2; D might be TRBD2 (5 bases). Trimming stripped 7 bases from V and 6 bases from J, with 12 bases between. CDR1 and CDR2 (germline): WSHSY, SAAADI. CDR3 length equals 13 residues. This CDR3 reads CASTLGVAGELFF. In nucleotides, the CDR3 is TGCGCCAGCACCCTGGGAGTTGCCGGGGAGCTGTTTTTT.

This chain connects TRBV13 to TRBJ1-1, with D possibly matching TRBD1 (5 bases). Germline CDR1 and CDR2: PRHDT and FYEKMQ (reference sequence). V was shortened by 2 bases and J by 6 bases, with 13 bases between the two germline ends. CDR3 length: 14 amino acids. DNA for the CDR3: TGTGCCAGCAGCTTAATACGTAAGGGGCCTGAAGCTTTCTTT. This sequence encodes CASSLIRKGPEAFF.

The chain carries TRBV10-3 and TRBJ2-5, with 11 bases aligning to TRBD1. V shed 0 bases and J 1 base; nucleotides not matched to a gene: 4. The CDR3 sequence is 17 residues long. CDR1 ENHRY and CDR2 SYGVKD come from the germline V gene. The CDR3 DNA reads TGTGCCATCAGTGAGTCAGGGACAGGGGGGATCCAAGAGACCCAGTACTTC. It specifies CAISESGTGGIQETQYF.

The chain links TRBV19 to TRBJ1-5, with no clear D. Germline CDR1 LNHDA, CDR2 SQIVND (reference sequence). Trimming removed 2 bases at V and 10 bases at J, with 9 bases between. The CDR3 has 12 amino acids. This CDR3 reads CASSILVGPQHF. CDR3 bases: TGTGCCAGTAGTATACTAGTAGGACCCCAGCATTTT. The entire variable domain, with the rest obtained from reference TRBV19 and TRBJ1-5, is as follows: DGGITQSPKYLFRKEGQNVTLSCEQNLNHDAMYWYRQDPGQGLRLIYYSQIVNDFQKGDIAEGYSVSREKKESFPLTVTSAQKNPTAFYLCASSILVGPQHFGDGTRLSIL.

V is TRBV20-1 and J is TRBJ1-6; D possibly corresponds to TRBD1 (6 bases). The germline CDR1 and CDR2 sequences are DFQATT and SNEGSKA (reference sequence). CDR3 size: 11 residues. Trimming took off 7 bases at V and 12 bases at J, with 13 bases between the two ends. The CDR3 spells CSVGEGGPLHF. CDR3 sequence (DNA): TGCAGTGTGGGGGAGGGGGGACCCCTCCACTTT.

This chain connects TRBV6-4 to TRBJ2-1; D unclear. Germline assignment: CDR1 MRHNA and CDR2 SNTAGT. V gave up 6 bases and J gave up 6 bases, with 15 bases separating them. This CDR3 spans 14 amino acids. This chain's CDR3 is CASSGDNTGNEQFF. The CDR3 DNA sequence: TGTGCCAGCAGCGGCGACAACACTGGCAATGAGCAGTTCTTC.

The CDR3 here is CASSLAGGAETQYF. The CDR3 nucleotides are TGCGCCAGCAGCTTGGCGGGGGGCGCAGAGACCCAGTACTTC. The chain links TRBV5-1 to TRBJ2-5; possibly TRBD2 for D (7 bases). The CDR3 has 14 residues. Germline V gene sequence: CDR1 SGHRS, CDR2 YFSETQ. The V end was cut by 0 bases, the J end by 4 bases, with 10 bases between.

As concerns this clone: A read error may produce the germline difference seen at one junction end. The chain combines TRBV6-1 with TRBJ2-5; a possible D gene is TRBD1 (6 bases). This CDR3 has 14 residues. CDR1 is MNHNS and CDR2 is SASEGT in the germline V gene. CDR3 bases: TGTGCCAGCACCTTAGACAGGTCCCGAGAGGCCCAGTACTTC. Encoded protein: CASTLDRSREAQYF.

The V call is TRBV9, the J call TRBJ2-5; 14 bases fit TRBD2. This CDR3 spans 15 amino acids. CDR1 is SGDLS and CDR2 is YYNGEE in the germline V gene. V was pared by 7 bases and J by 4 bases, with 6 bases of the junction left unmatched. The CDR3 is CASGGTSGSGETQYF. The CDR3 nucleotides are TGTGCCAGCGGGGGGACTAGCGGGAGTGGAGAGACCCAGTACTTC.

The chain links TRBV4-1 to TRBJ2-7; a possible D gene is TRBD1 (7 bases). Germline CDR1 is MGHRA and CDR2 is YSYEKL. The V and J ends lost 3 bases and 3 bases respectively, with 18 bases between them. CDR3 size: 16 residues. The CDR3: CASSHVPDRDFYEQYF. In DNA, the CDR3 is TGCGCCAGCAGCCACGTGCCCGACAGGGACTTCTACGAGCAGTACTTC.

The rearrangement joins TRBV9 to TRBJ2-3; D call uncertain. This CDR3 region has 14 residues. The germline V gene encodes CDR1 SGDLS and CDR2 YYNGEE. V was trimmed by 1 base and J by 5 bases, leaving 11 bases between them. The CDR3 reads CASSVLRGGDTQYF. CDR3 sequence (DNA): TGTGCCAGCAGCGTATTACGAGGTGGAGATACGCAGTATTTT.

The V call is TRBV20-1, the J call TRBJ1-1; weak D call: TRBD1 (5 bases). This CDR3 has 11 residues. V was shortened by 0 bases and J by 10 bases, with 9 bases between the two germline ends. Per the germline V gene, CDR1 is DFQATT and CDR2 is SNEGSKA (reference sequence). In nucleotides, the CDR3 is TGCAGTGCTAGAGATCAGGGTAGAGCTTTCTTT. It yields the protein CSARDQGRAFF.

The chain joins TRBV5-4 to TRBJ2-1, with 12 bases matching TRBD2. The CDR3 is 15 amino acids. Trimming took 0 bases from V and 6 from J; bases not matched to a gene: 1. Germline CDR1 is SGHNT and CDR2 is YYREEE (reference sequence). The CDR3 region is CASSLETSGSNEQFF. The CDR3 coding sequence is TGTGCCAGCAGCTTGGAGACTAGCGGGAGCAATGAGCAGTTCTTC.

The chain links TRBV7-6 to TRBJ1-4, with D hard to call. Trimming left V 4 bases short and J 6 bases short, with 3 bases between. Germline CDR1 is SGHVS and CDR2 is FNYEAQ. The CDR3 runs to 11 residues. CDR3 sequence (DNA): TGTGCCAGCAGCTCGGATGAAAAACTGTTTTTT. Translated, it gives CASSSDEKLFF.

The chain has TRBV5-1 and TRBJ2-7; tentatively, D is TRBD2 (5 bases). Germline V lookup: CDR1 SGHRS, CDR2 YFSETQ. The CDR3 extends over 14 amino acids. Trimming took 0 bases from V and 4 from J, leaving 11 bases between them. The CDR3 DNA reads TGCGCCAGCAGCTTGGACGGGGTAGCTTACGAGCAGTACGTC. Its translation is CASSLDGVAYEQYV.

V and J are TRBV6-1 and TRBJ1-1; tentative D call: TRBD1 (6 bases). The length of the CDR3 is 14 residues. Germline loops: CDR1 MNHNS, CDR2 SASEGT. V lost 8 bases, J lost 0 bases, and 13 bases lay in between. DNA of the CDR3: TGTGCCAGCTCTACTGACAGGATGAACACTGAAGCTTTCTTT. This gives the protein CASSTDRMNTEAFF.